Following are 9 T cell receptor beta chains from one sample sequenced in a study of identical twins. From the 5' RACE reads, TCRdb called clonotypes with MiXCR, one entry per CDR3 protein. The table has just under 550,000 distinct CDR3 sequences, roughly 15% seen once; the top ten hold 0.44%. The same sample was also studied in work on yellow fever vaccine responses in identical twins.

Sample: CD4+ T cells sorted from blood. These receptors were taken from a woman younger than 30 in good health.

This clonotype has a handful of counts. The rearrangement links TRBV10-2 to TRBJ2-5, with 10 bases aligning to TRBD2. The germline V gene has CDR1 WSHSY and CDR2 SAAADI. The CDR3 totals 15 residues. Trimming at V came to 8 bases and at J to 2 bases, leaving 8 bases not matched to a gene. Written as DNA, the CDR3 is TGCGCCAGCGGGGAGGGACTAGCGTTACAAGAGACCCAGTACTTC. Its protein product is CASGEGLALQETQYF.

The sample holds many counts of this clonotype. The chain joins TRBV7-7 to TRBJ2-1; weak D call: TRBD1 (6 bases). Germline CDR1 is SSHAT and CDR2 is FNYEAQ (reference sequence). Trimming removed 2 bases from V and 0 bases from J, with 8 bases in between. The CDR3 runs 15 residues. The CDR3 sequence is CASSLLGASYNEQFF. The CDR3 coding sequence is TGTGCCAGCAGCTTATTGGGGGCCTCCTACAATGAGCAGTTCTTC.

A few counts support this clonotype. The CDR3 here is CAISDRLARPYNEQFF. The CDR3 DNA sequence: TGTGCCATCAGTGACAGACTAGCTCGACCTTACAATGAGCAGTTCTTC. The chain joins TRBV10-3 to TRBJ2-1; 7 positions agree with TRBD2. From germline, CDR1 is ENHRY and CDR2 SYGVKD. Trimming cost V 3 bases and J 4 bases; bases outside gene matches: 9. This CDR3 contains 16 residues.

This CDR3 is CASSPTGGNSPLHF. In DNA, the CDR3 is TGTGCCAGCAGCCCGACAGGGGGGAATTCACCCCTCCACTTT. V gene TRBV6-1 combines with J gene TRBJ1-6; 9 nucleotides align to TRBD1. Unmatched junction bases numbered 4, after V lost 6 bases and J lost 7 bases. Per germline, CDR1 MNHNS and CDR2 SASEGT. The CDR3 runs to 14 residues.

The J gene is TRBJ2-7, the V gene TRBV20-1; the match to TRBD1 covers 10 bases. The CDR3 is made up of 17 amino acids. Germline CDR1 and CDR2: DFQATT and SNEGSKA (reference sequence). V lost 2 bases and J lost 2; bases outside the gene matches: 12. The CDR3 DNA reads TGCAGTGCTAGACCCTGGGACAGGGGCAAAAGTCCCTACGAGCAGTACGTC. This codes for CSARPWDRGKSPYEQYV.

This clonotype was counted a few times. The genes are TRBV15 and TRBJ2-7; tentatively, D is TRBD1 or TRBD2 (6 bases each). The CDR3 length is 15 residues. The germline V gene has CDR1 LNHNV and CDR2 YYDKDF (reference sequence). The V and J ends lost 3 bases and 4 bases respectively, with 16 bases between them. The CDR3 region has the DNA TGTGCCACCAGCAGCTTAGGGGGGAAAAGTTACGAGCAGTACTTC. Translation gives CATSSLGGKSYEQYF.

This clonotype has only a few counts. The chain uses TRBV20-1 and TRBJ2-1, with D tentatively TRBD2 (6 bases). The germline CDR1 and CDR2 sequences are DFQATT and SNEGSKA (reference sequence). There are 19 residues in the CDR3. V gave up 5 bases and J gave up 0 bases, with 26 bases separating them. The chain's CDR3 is CSAPGIGLKALSSYNEQFF. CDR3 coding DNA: TGCAGTGCTCCTGGAATAGGACTAAAAGCCTTAAGCTCCTACAATGAGCAGTTCTTC.

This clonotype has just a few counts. The CDR3 DNA sequence: TGTGCCAGCAGCTTAACTGGACAGGGACTGTACGAGCAGTACTTC. Its protein product is CASSLTGQGLYEQYF. The chain is built from TRBV11-2 and TRBJ2-7; 8 bases agree with TRBD1. The J segment lost 4 bases and the V segment lost 2 bases, leaving 7 bases of the junction unmatched. From germline, CDR1 is SGHAT and CDR2 FQNNGV. This CDR3 spans 15 amino acids.

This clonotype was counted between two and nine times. This CDR3 is CATSRLLAGGPSGTDTQYF. CDR3 coding DNA: TGTGCCACCAGCAGACTACTAGCGGGGGGCCCCAGCGGCACAGATACGCAGTATTTT. This chain connects TRBV15 to TRBJ2-3; 12 bases align to TRBD2. Trimming took 2 bases from V and 1 from J; bases not matched to a gene: 10. Germline assignment: CDR1 LNHNV and CDR2 YYDKDF (reference sequence). The CDR3 runs to 19 residues.